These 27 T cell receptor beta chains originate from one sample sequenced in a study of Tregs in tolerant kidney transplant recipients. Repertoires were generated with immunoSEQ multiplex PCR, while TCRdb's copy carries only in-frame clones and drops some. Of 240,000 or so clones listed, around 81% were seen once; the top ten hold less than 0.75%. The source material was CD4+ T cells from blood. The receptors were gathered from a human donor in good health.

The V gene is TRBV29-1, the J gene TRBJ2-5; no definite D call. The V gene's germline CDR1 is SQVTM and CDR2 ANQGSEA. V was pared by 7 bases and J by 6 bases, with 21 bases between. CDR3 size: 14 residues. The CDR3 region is CSGSRTSGLQTQYF. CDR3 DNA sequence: TGCAGCGGGAGCAGAACGAGTGGGCTTCAGACCCAGTACTTC.

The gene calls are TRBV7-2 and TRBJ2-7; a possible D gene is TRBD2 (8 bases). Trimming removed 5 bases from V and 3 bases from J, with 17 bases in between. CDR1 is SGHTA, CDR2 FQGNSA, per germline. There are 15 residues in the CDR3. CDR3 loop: CASSRGGDRVYEQYF. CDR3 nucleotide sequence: TGTGCCAGCAGCCGGGGGGGAGACAGGGTCTACGAGCAGTACTTC.

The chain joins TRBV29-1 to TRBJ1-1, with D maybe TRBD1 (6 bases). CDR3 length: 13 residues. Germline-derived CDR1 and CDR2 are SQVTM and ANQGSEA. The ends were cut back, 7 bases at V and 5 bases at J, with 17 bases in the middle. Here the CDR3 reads CSAGGRGRTEAFF. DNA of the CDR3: TGCAGCGCTGGTGGGAGGGGGAGGACTGAAGCTTTCTTT.

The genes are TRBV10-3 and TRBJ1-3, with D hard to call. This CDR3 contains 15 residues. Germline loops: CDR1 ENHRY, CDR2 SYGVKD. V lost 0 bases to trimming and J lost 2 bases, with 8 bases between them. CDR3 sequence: CAISESVGTGNTIYF. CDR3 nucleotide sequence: TGTGCCATCAGTGAGTCTGTAGGAACTGGAAACACCATATATTTT.

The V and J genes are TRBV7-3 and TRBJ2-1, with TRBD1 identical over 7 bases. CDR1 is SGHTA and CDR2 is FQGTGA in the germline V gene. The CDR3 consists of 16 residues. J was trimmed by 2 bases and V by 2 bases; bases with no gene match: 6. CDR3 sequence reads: CASSLFQGVPYNEQFF. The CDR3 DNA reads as TGTGCCAGCAGCTTATTCCAGGGGGTACCCTACAATGAGCAGTTCTTC.

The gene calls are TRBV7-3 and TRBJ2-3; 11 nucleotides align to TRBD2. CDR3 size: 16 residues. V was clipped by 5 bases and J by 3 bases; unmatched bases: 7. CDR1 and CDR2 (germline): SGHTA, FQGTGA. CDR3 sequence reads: CASSPLAGEVTDTQYF. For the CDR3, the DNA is TGTGCCAGCAGCCCACTAGCGGGGGAAGTTACAGATACGCAGTATTTT.

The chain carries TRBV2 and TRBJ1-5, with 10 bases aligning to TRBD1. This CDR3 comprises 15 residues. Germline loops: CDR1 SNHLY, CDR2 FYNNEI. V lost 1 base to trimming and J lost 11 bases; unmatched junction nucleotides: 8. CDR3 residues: CASSEVGQGLTAQHF. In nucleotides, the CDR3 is TGTGCCAGCAGTGAAGTGGGACAGGGGCTTACAGCCCAGCATTTT.

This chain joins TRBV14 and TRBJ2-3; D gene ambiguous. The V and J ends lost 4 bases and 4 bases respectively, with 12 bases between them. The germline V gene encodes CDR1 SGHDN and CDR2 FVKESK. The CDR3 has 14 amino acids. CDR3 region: CASSPRVTADTQYF. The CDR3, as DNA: TGTGCCAGCAGCCCCAGAGTAACAGCAGATACGCAGTATTTT.

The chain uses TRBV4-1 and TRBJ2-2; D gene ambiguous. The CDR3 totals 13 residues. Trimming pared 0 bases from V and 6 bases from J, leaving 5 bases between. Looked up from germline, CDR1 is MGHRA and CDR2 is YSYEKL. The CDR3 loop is CASSQEFAGELFF. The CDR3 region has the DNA TGCGCCAGCAGCCAAGAGTTCGCCGGGGAGCTGTTTTTT.

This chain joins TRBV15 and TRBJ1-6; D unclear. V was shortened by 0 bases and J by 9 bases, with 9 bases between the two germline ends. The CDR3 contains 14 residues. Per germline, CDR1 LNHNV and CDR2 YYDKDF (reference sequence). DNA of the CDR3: TGTGCCACCAGCAGAGAAACCGGGGTTTCACCCCTCCACTTT. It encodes CATSRETGVSPLHF.

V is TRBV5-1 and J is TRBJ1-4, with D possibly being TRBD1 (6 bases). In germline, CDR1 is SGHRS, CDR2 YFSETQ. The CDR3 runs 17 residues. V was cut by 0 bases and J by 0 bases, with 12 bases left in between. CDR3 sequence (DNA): TGCGCCAGCAGCTTGGAGGGGCAGGGGACAACTAATGAAAAACTGTTTTTT. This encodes CASSLEGQGTTNEKLFF.

The CDR3: CASSPLAVYQETQYF. CDR3 DNA sequence: TGCGCCAGCAGCCCTCTTGCGGTGTACCAAGAGACCCAGTACTTC. The chain recombines TRBV4-1 with TRBJ2-5; D not resolved. The V end lost 4 bases, the J end lost 0 bases, and 12 bases lay between the germline ends. CDR1 and CDR2 from the germline V gene are MGHRA and YSYEKL. The CDR3 has 15 amino acids.

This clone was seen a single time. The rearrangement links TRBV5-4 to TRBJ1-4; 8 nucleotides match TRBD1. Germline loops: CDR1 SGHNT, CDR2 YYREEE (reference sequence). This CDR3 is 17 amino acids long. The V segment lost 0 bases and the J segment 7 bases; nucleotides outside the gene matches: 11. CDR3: CASSLGGGQGRSEKLFF. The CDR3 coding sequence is TGTGCCAGCAGCTTGGGGGGTGGACAGGGAAGGAGTGAAAAACTGTTTTTT.

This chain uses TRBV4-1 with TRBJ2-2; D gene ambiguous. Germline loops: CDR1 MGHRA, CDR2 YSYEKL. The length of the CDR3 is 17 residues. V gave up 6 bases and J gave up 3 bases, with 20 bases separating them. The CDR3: CASSLNGGGSYTGELFF. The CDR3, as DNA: TGCGCCAGCAGTCTAAATGGTGGCGGATCGTACACCGGGGAGCTGTTTTTT.

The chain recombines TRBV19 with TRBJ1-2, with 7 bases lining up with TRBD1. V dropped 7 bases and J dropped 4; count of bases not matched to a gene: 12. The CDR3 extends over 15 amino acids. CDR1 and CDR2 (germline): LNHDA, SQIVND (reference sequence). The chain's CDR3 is CASKAFSTGVYGYTF. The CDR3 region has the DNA TGTGCCAGTAAAGCCTTTTCAACAGGGGTCTATGGCTACACCTTC.

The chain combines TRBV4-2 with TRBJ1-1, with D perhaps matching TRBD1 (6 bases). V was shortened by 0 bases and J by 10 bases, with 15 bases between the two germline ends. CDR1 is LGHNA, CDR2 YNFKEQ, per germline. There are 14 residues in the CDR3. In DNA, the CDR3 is TGTGCCAGCAGCCAAGATACGGGGGGGCTTATAGCTTTCTTT. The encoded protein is CASSQDTGGLIAFF.

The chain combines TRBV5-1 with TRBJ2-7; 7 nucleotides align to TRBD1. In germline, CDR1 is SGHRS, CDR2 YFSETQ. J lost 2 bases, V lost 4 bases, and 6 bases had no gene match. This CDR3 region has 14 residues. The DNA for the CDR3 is TGCGCCAGCAGCGCCGACAGGGCGCCCTACGAGCAGTACTTC. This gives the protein CASSADRAPYEQYF.

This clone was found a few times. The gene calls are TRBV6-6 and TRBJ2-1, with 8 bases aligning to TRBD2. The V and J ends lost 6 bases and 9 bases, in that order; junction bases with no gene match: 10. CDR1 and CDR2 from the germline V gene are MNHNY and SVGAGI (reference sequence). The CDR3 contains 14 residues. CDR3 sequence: CASSVGLDSSEQFF. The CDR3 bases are TGTGCCAGCAGCGTGGGACTAGATAGTAGTGAGCAGTTCTTC.

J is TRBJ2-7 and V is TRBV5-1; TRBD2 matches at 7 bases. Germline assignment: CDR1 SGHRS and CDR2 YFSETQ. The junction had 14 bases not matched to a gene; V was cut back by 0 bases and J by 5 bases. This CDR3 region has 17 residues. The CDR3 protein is CASSLGQIGRGFNEQYF. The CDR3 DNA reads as TGCGCCAGCAGCTTGGGACAAATTGGGCGGGGGTTCAACGAGCAGTACTTC.

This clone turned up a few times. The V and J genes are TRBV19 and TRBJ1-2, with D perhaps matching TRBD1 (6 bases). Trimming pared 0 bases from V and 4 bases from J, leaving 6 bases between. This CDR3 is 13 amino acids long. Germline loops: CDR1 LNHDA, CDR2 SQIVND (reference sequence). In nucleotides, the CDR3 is TGTGCCAGTAGTATAGAACAGGGCTATGGCTACACCTTC. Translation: CASSIEQGYGYTF.

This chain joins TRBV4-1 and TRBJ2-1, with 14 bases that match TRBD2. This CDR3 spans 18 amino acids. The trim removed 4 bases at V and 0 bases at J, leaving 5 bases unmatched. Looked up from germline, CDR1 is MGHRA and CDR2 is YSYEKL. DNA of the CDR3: TGCGCCAGCAGCCCGCGGACTAGCGGGGGGTTCTCCTACAATGAGCAGTTCTTC. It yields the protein CASSPRTSGGFSYNEQFF.

The CDR3 region has the DNA TGTGCCACCTTCTCGGACGTGGGAAACACCATATATTTT. Amino acid sequence: CATFSDVGNTIYF. This chain connects TRBV28 to TRBJ1-3, with D hard to call. Looked up from germline, CDR1 is MDHEN and CDR2 is SYDVKM. The CDR3 is made up of 13 amino acids. The ends were cut back, 10 bases at V and 4 bases at J, with 14 bases in the middle.

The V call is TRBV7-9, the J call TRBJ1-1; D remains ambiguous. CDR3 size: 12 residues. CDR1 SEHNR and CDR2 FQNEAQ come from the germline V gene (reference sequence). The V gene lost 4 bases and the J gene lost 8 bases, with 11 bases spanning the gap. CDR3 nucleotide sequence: TGTGCCAGCAGCTACCAAGTCCCGGAAGCTTTCTTT. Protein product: CASSYQVPEAFF. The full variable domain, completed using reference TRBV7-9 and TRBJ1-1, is DTGVSQNPRHKITKRGQNVTFRCDPISEHNRLYWYRQTLGQGPEFLTYFQNEAQLEKSRLLSDRFSAERPKGSFSTLEIQRTEQGDSAMYLCASSYQVPEAFFGQGTRLTVV.

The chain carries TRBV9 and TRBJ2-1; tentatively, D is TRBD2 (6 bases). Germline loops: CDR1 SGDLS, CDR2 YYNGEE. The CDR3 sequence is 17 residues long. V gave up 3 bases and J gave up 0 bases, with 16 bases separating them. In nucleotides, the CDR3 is TGTGCCAGCAGCGCTTACTCCGGGACTTACTCCTACAATGAGCAGTTCTTC. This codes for CASSAYSGTYSYNEQFF.

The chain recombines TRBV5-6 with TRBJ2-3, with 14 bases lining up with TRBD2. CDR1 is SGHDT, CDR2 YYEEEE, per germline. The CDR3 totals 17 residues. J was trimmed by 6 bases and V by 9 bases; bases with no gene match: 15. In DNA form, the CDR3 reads TGTGCCACCATCCGGGATAGACTAGCGGGAGGGAGCGATACGCAGTATTTT. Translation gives CATIRDRLAGGSDTQYF.

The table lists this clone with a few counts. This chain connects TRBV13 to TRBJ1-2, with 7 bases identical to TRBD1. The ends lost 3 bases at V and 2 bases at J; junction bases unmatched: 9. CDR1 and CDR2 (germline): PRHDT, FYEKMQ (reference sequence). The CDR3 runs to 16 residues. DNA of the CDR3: TGTGCCAGCAGCTTCATCCCACAGGGGTCCAACTATGGCTACACCTTC. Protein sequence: CASSFIPQGSNYGYTF.

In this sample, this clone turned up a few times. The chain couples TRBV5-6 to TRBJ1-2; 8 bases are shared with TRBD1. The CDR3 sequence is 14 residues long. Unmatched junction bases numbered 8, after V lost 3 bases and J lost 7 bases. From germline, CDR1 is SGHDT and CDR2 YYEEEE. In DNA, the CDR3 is TGTGCCAGCAGCTCCCGGGACAGGCGTGGTGGCTACACCTTC. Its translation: CASSSRDRRGGYTF.